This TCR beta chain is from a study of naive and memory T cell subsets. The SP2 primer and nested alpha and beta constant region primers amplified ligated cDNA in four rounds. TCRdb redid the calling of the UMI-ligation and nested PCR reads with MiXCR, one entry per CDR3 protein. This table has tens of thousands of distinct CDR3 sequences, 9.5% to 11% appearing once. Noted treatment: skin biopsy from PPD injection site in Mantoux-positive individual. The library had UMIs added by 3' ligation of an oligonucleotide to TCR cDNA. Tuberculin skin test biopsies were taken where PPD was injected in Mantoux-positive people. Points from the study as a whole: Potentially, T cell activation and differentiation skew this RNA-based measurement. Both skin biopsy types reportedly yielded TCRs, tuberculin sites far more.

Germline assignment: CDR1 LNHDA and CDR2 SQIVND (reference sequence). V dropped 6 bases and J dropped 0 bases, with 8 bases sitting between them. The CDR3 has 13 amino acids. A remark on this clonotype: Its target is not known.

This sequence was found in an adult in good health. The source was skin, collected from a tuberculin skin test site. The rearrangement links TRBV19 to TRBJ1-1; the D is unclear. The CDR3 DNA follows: TGTGCCAGTAGCGAACCCTTGAACACTGAAGCTTTCTTT. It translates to CASSEPLNTEAFF.